Listed below are T cell receptor beta chains from one sample, sequenced in a study of PD-1 blockade in mismatch repair-deficient tumors. Clones were sequenced by immunoSEQ multiplex PCR, and TCRdb holds only the in-frame ones, with some missing. The sample lists approximately 38,000 clones, approximately 84% occurring once. The source was peripheral blood, collected about 76 weeks after starting pembrolizumab. Every receptor here comes from an adult with mismatch repair-deficient cancer. CDR3s include the opening cysteine and the closing phenylalanine or tryptophan.

v_call	j_call	cdr3_aa
TRBV18	TRBJ1-5	CASSLLGGPSYNQPQHF
TRBV7-2	TRBJ2-3	CASSLARLAGARDTQYF
TRBV30	TRBJ2-2	CAWRDWNTGELFF
TRBV7-9	TRBJ1-1	CASSSAKGTGTEAFF
TRBV11-2	TRBJ1-1	CASSSPTGTANTEAFF
TRBV21-1	TRBJ2-1	CASSKDYSGSEYNEQFF
TRBV6-6	TRBJ2-1	CASSYSPTGLRAEQFF
TRBV15	TRBJ1-1	CATSGAGGTEAFF
TRBV6-4	TRBJ1-5	CASSGPARPSQPQHF
TRBV2	TRBJ2-1	CASSLGTSGSNEQFF
TRBV7-9	TRBJ2-7	CASSSGHYEQYF
TRBV5-6	TRBJ2-1	CASSLAPQGVGEQFF
TRBV11-2	TRBJ2-1	CASRYSGSGNEQFF
TRBV7-2	TRBJ1-1	CASSSTPVRNTEAFF
TRBV27	TRBJ2-5	CASSPRLRLQETQYF
TRBV5-8	TRBJ1-2	CASSFGTGNYGYTF
TRBV7-8	TRBJ2-5	CASSVLARETQYF
TRBV11-3	TRBJ2-1	CASSFGLAIYNEQFF
TRBV11-1	TRBJ2-2	CASSSLAEANTGELFF
TRBV7-8	TRBJ2-1	CASSLQRGNEQFF
TRBV19	TRBJ2-1	CATSSYPGTSGSSSSYNEQFF
TRBV27	TRBJ2-1	CASSQIGRAINEQFF